A selection of T cell receptor beta chains follows, all from one sample in a study of CD8+ T cells in alopecia areata. Assay: immunoSEQ multiplex PCR; the TCRdb copy retains only in-frame clones and omits some. The repertoire holds around 270,000 clones, about 62% seen once, with approximately 2% in the top ten. Material: CD4+ T cells sorted from blood, obtained at week 24, from a patient treated with tofacitinib. The receptors shown here come from a human donor with alopecia areata. Each CDR3 is given with its conserved first and last residue. The D gene is left open where the match is weak. Some rows mark clone size as missing; the rest say once, few, many or name a class of expanded clone.

TGTGCCAGCAGCGCCGGGGGACAGAACCACAATGAGCAGTTCTTC,CASSAGGQNHNEQFF,TRBJ2-1,TRBV9,once,NA
TGTGCCAGCAGCTTGGATTACAATGAGCAGTTCTTC,CASSLDYNEQFF,TRBJ2-1,TRBV5-4,few,NA
TGTGCCACCAGCAGAGAGAGCTCCTACGAGCAGTACTTC,CATSRESSYEQYF,TRBJ2-7,TRBV15,NA,NA
TGTGCCAGCAGCTTAGACGGTTGGTCAGATACGCAGTATTTT,CASSLDGWSDTQYF,TRBJ2-3,TRBV11-2,once,NA
TGTGCCAGCGCCGGACCACTCCACAATGAGCAGTTCTTC,CASAGPLHNEQFF,TRBJ2-1,TRBV6-5,NA,NA
TGTGCCAGCAGCTCCCTGGGCCAGCCCCAGCATTTT,CASSSLGQPQHF,TRBJ1-5,TRBV7-9,NA,NA
TGTGCCAGCAGCCGTGGACAGTCCCTGGGTTCACCCCTCCACTTT,CASSRGQSLGSPLHF,TRBJ1-6,TRBV7-9,few,NA
TGCAGCGTTGAACCAGGGGCCCTTTTATACAATGAGCAGTTCTTC,CSVEPGALLYNEQFF,TRBJ2-1,TRBV29-1,few,NA
TGTGCCAGCAGCTCCACCGGAGGGCGCACTGAAGCTTTCTTT,CASSSTGGRTEAFF,TRBJ1-1,TRBV6-6,NA,NA
TGTGCCAGCAGCCCGGTCCTCACAGATACGCAGTATTTT,CASSPVLTDTQYF,TRBJ2-3,TRBV5-4,NA,NA
TGTGCTAGTGGTGTCTCCAGGGGGTTTCTCTCTGGGGCCAACGTCCTGACTTTC,CASGVSRGFLSGANVLTF,TRBJ2-6,TRBV12-5,few,TRBD1
TGTGCCAGCAGTCCGTACCGGGACAGGCTTTGGTACGAGCAGTACTTC,CASSPYRDRLWYEQYF,TRBJ2-7,TRBV28,few,TRBD1
TGTGCCAGCAGTCGATCCGGGACAGGGCCCTACAATGAGCAGTTCTTC,CASSRSGTGPYNEQFF,TRBJ2-1,TRBV11-1,NA,TRBD1
TGTGCCAGCAGTTACTCCAGGGGTGGCTACACCTTC,CASSYSRGGYTF,TRBJ1-2,TRBV6-5,NA,NA
TGTGCCAGCAATCCCTTACAGAGAAATGAGCAGTTCTTC,CASNPLQRNEQFF,TRBJ2-1,TRBV6-6,NA,NA
TGCGCCAGCAGCCAAGGAGGCTGGGCCCGCTCCTACGAGCAGTACTTC,CASSQGGWARSYEQYF,TRBJ2-7,TRBV4-1,NA,NA
TGTGCCAGCAGCGATGGGACAGGGAGAAACGAAAAACTGTTTTTT,CASSDGTGRNEKLFF,TRBJ1-4,TRBV7-6,NA,TRBD1
TGTGCCTGTTCTAGCTCAGGGGTGGCAAAACTGTTTTTT,CACSSSGVAKLFF,TRBJ1-4,TRBV30,NA,NA
TGCAGTGCTAGAGGGCAGACTGAGCAGTACTTC,CSARGQTEQYF,TRBJ2-7,TRBV20-1,NA,NA
TGTGCCATCAGCCGGACAGGGGACGAGCAGTACTTC,CAISRTGDEQYF,TRBJ2-7,TRBV10-3,few,TRBD1
TGTGCCAGCAGCGTAGAGGGGAATGAGCAGTTCTTC,CASSVEGNEQFF,TRBJ2-1,TRBV9,NA,NA
TGTGCCTGGAGTGTCGGGTACTCTGGAAACACCATATATTTT,CAWSVGYSGNTIYF,TRBJ1-3,TRBV30,NA,NA
TGTGCCTGGAGTCGCGGGGGGAACACAGATACGCAGTATTTT,CAWSRGGNTDTQYF,TRBJ2-3,TRBV30,once,TRBD2
TGTGCCAGCAGCCCCGGAACGACTAGCACAGATACGCAGTATTTT,CASSPGTTSTDTQYF,TRBJ2-3,TRBV7-9,NA,NA
TGCGCCAGCAGCCCCGGTCGGGCGTCGGAGACCCAGTACTTC,CASSPGRASETQYF,TRBJ2-5,TRBV5-1,NA,NA
TGCGCCAGCAGCTTGGCCCAAAGGCCTGAATCACCCCTCCACTTT,CASSLAQRPESPLHF,TRBJ1-6,TRBV5-1,once,NA
TGCAGTGCTAGAGATAAGTACTTC,CSARDKYF,TRBJ2-5,TRBV20-1,NA,NA
TGTGCCAGCAGTTACTCGATCCGGGCTAGCTCCTACGAGCAGTACTTC,CASSYSIRASSYEQYF,TRBJ2-7,TRBV6-5,once,NA
TGTGCCAGCAGCTTAGGACAATCGACCTACAATGAGCAGTTCTTC,CASSLGQSTYNEQFF,TRBJ2-1,TRBV7-2,NA,NA
TGTGCCAGCAGCTTCGGAAGGGTACCGCTTCTGGAGACCCAGTACTTC,CASSFGRVPLLETQYF,TRBJ2-5,TRBV7-9,NA,NA
TGTGCCTGGAACCAGCCCCAATATAATTCACCCCTCCACTTT,CAWNQPQYNSPLHF,TRBJ1-6,TRBV30,once,NA
TGTGCCTGGAGGGTGGGGTCAAAAACAGATACGCAGTATTTT,CAWRVGSKTDTQYF,TRBJ2-3,TRBV30,many,NA
TGTGCCATCAGTTCCACCGCCCGGGACGGAAACATTCAGTACTTC,CAISSTARDGNIQYF,TRBJ2-4,TRBV10-3,few,NA
TGTGCCAGCAGCTCCGGACAGGGAGGCTCCTACGAGCAGTACTTC,CASSSGQGGSYEQYF,TRBJ2-7,TRBV7-2,few,TRBD1
TGTGCCTGGAGTGGAGGACTGACCTACGAGCAGTACTTC,CAWSGGLTYEQYF,TRBJ2-7,TRBV30,few,NA
TGTGCCAGCAGGGGATATCGGGACAGCTACGAGCAGTACTTC,CASRGYRDSYEQYF,TRBJ2-7,TRBV2,NA,TRBD1
TGTGCCTGGAGTGTAGGGCAAGTCGGCCAGCCCCAGCATTTT,CAWSVGQVGQPQHF,TRBJ1-5,TRBV30,NA,NA
TGCGCCAGCAGCTTGGATGGGACTAAGCAGTATTTT,CASSLDGTKQYF,TRBJ2-3,TRBV5-1,few,TRBD2
TGTGCCAGCAGTTACTCGGGGCGGGTGCCATATGGCTACACCTTC,CASSYSGRVPYGYTF,TRBJ1-2,TRBV6-5,NA,NA